This T cell receptor (beta chain) came from a study of blood T cell repertoires in COVID-19. The V end lost 2 bases, the J end lost 6 bases, and 14 bases lay between the germline ends. Looked up from germline, CDR1 is LGHNA and CDR2 is YSLEER. The CDR3 is made up of 16 amino acids. Here immunoSEQ multiplex PCR was the method, and the copy in TCRdb shows in-frame clones only, minus some. The sample holds 140,000 to 150,000 clones, around 84% seen once. Each exposed participant met a COVID-19 case in the 2 weeks preceding study entry. The V gene is TRBV4-3, the J gene TRBJ1-6; a possible D gene is TRBD1 (6 bases). The sample taken for sequencing was PBMCs or T cells enriched from blood (not recorded which). The TCR was taken from a woman aged 50 to 65 who had been exposed to COVID-19. The CDR3 region is CASSQYTGNSNSPLHF. The CDR3 bases are TGCGCCAGCAGCCAATACACAGGGAATAGTAATTCACCCCTCCACTTT.